Listed here are 23 T cell receptor beta chains from one sample, sequenced in a study of cytomegalovirus exposure and HLA in healthy donors. The PCR was carried out with 60 Vbeta primers and 13 Jbeta primers. Sequencing used immunoSEQ multiplex PCR; TCRdb keeps in-frame clones, though not all of them. The data contain about 35,000 clones, 75% to 85% of them singletons. The specimen was PBMCs. These receptors all come from a male donor in good health and CMV-seronegative.

The rearrangement uses TRBV28 and TRBJ1-5, with 9 bases fitting TRBD1. CDR3 size: 13 residues. The J segment lost 5 bases and the V segment lost 8 bases, leaving 4 bases of the junction unmatched. Looked up from germline, CDR1 is MDHEN and CDR2 is SYDVKM. Here the CDR3 reads CASGDRGYQPQHF. The CDR3 DNA is TGTGCCAGCGGCGACAGGGGGTATCAGCCCCAGCATTTT.

This chain links TRBV6-5 with TRBJ1-2; 7 nucleotides agree with TRBD1. CDR1 MNHEY and CDR2 SVGAGI come from the germline V gene. There are 16 residues in the CDR3. Germline trimming cut 2 bases from V and 1 base from J; bases unmatched to any gene: 7. CDR3 amino acids: CASSYQPGQFNYGYTF. The CDR3, as DNA: TGTGCCAGCAGTTACCAACCGGGACAGTTTAACTATGGCTACACCTTC.

This chain connects TRBV14 to TRBJ2-3; TRBD2 matches 10 bases. Germline assignment: CDR1 SGHDN and CDR2 FVKESK. V shed 4 bases and J 0 bases; nucleotides not matched to a gene: 1. The CDR3 is 15 amino acids. The CDR3 sequence: CASSLSGRSTDTQYF. CDR3 sequence (DNA): TGTGCCAGCAGCCTTAGCGGGAGGAGCACAGATACGCAGTATTTT.

The chain carries TRBV2 and TRBJ2-7; 9 positions agree with TRBD2. CDR3 size: 15 residues. J gave up 6 bases and V 6 bases, and 12 bases lay outside the gene matches. Germline loops: CDR1 SNHLY, CDR2 FYNNEI. CDR3 protein: CASRSTPGRGGEQYF. As DNA, the CDR3 is TGTGCCAGCAGATCCACCCCAGGGCGGGGGGGCGAGCAGTACTTC.

The chain combines TRBV7-2 with TRBJ2-5; the match to TRBD2 covers 10 bases. Germline values: CDR1 SGHTA, CDR2 FQGNSA. The CDR3 consists of 16 residues. V lost 1 base, J lost 0 bases, and 2 bases stayed unmatched. For the CDR3, the DNA is TGTGCCAGCAGCTTAGGAGGACTAGCGGACCAAGAGACCCAGTACTTC. Translation gives CASSLGGLADQETQYF. Full variable domain (missing parts from reference TRBV7-2 and TRBJ2-5): GAGVSQSPSNKVTEKGKDVELRCDPISGHTALYWYRQSLGQGLEFLIYFQGNSAPDKSGLPSDRFSAERTGGSVSTLTIQRTQQEDSAVYLCASSLGGLADQETQYFGPGTRLLVL.

This clone came up once. The chain couples TRBV30 to TRBJ1-1; no reliable D call. The CDR3 is made up of 14 amino acids. Germline values: CDR1 GTSNPN, CDR2 SVGIG (reference sequence). V was trimmed by 0 bases and J by 4 bases, leaving 12 bases between them. Here the CDR3 reads CAWSVLGSGTEAFF. DNA of the CDR3: TGTGCCTGGAGTGTACTGGGGAGTGGCACTGAAGCTTTCTTT.

The chain employs TRBV7-2 and TRBJ2-4; 8 positions match TRBD1. Germline CDR1 reads SGHTA; CDR2 reads FQGNSA. The CDR3 covers 17 residues. V lost 4 bases and J lost 1; bases outside the gene matches: 9. The CDR3 DNA reads TGTGCCAGCAGCTCATCCCTCAGGGGGCGCGCCAAAAACATTCAGTACTTC. The encoded protein is CASSSSLRGRAKNIQYF.

The chain is built from TRBV4-2 and TRBJ1-2; 7 bases line up with TRBD1. The CDR3 has 12 residues. Germline V gene sequence: CDR1 LGHNA, CDR2 YNFKEQ. V lost 10 bases to trimming and J lost 6 bases; unmatched junction nucleotides: 8. The DNA for the CDR3 is TGTGCCACTTCTGACAGGGCAAATGGCTACACCTTC. Its translation is CATSDRANGYTF.

This clone was counted once. The chain recombines TRBV30 with TRBJ1-3, with D tentatively TRBD1 (5 bases). The CDR3 totals 15 residues. Looked up from germline, CDR1 is GTSNPN and CDR2 is SVGIG (reference sequence). V dropped 3 bases and J dropped 2 bases, with 14 bases sitting between them. The CDR3 loop is CAWRGGPAAGNTIYF. As DNA, the CDR3 is TGTGCCTGGAGGGGGGGACCGGCGGCTGGAAACACCATATATTTT. Drawing the rest from reference TRBV30 and TRBJ1-3, the complete variable domain is SQTIHQWPATLVQPVGSPLSLECTVEGTSNPNLYWYRQAAGRGLQLLFYSVGIGQISSEVPQNLSASRPQDRQFILSSKKLLLSDSGFYLCAWRGGPAAGNTIYFGEGSWLTVV.

The rearrangement uses TRBV6-6 and TRBJ1-1, with a weak D call TRBD1 (5 bases). V was cut by 5 bases and J by 1 base, with 14 bases left in between. CDR3 length equals 15 residues. Germline CDR1 is MNHNY and CDR2 is SVGAGI (reference sequence). In DNA form, the CDR3 reads TGTGCCAGCAGTCCTCCGATGGGGCAGAACACTGAAGCTTTCTTT. It yields the protein CASSPPMGQNTEAFF.

V usage is TRBV4-3 and J usage is TRBJ2-7, with unresolved D. Germline values: CDR1 LGHNA, CDR2 YSLEER. This CDR3 region has 16 residues. The V and J ends lost 0 bases and 2 bases respectively, with 14 bases between them. For the CDR3, the DNA is TGCGCCAGCAGCCAAGATTGGGCAGCTTCCACCTACGAGCAGTACTTC. Protein product: CASSQDWAASTYEQYF.

The CDR3 DNA sequence: TGTGCCTGCTCAGACCCCGGACAGTTTCAGCCCCAGCATTTT. Amino acid sequence: CACSDPGQFQPQHF. The V call is TRBV30, the J call TRBJ1-5, with D possibly matching TRBD1 (6 bases). This CDR3 has 14 residues. Germline lookup yields CDR1 GTSNPN and CDR2 SVGIG (reference sequence). Trimming left V 6 bases short and J 6 bases short, with 18 bases between.

The J gene is TRBJ2-7, the V gene TRBV6-5, with TRBD2 as a possible D gene (6 bases). This CDR3 region has 13 residues. Trimming left V 8 bases short and J 5 bases short, with 16 bases between. Germline V gene sequence: CDR1 MNHEY, CDR2 SVGAGI. CDR3 sequence (DNA): TGTGCCAGCGCTAGCGTACCTTTCGACGAGCAGTACTTC. Protein sequence: CASASVPFDEQYF.

The chain carries TRBV6-5 and TRBJ2-3; D unresolved. The CDR3 totals 13 residues. The V and J ends lost 7 bases and 5 bases respectively, with 13 bases between them. CDR1 MNHEY and CDR2 SVGAGI come from the germline V gene. Written as DNA, the CDR3 is TGTGCCAGCAAGGTGCCTGGAGAAGATACGCAGTATTTT. Residues: CASKVPGEDTQYF.

This clone has a handful of counts. This sequence joins TRBV18 and TRBJ1-3; D is unresolved. Between the trimmed V and J ends, which lost 0 bases and 0 bases, there was a span of 6 bases. Germline V gene data show CDR1 as KGHSH and CDR2 as LQKENI. The CDR3 runs 15 residues. The CDR3 coding sequence is TGTGCCAGCTCACCACCGCAGTCCTCTGGAAACACCATATATTTT. Translated: CASSPPQSSGNTIYF.

The CDR3 loop is CASSDSGIEAGELFF. The CDR3 DNA reads TGTGCCAGCAGCGATAGCGGGATTGAGGCCGGGGAGCTGTTTTTT. The chain employs TRBV4-2 and TRBJ2-2; 8 bases fit TRBD2. With V trimmed by 5 bases and J by 6 bases, 8 bases remained unmatched. CDR1 is LGHNA and CDR2 is YNFKEQ in the germline V gene. The CDR3 extends over 15 amino acids.

The J gene is TRBJ2-7, the V gene TRBV9; D might be TRBD1 (5 bases). Trimming took 4 bases from V and 11 from J, leaving 19 bases between them. Per the germline V gene, CDR1 is SGDLS and CDR2 is YYNGEE. The CDR3 spans 13 residues. The CDR3 loop reads CASSRDVQGVEYF. CDR3 in DNA: TGTGCCAGCAGCAGAGATGTCCAGGGCGTGGAGTACTTC.

This clone occurred once. The chain recombines TRBV25-1 with TRBJ1-1; D is perhaps TRBD1 (5 bases). This CDR3 is 14 amino acids long. Deletions cut 2 bases from V and 3 bases from J, with 10 bases between. Germline CDR1 MGHDK, CDR2 SYGVNS. CDR3 nucleotide sequence: TGTGCCAGCAGTGAACAGGGTTGGGACACTGAAGCTTTCTTT. This gives the protein CASSEQGWDTEAFF.

The chain carries TRBV15 and TRBJ1-5, with 9 bases identical to TRBD1. Germline V gene sequence: CDR1 LNHNV, CDR2 YYDKDF (reference sequence). The CDR3 totals 15 residues. J gave up 4 bases and V 3 bases, and 4 bases lay outside the gene matches. The CDR3 DNA follows: TGTGCCACCAGCAGTGAACAGGGGGCTAATCAGCCCCAGCATTTT. This encodes CATSSEQGANQPQHF.

This clone was observed a handful of times. The chain carries TRBV5-4 and TRBJ1-6, with D uncertain. The CDR3 is 15 amino acids. V was clipped by 5 bases and J by 6 bases, with 15 bases between them. Germline assignment: CDR1 SGHNT and CDR2 YYREEE (reference sequence). CDR3 sequence reads: CASSPPGQANSPLHF. CDR3 nucleotide sequence: TGTGCCAGCAGTCCCCCCGGCCAGGCTAATTCACCCCTCCACTTT.

The rearrangement joins TRBV7-9 to TRBJ2-7; 10 bases map to TRBD1. This CDR3 has 15 amino acids. V was clipped by 5 bases and J by 0 bases; unmatched bases: 4. Germline V lookup: CDR1 SEHNR, CDR2 FQNEAQ (reference sequence). The CDR3 sequence: CASSIRDRGSYEQYF. CDR3 in DNA: TGTGCCAGCAGCATCCGGGACAGGGGCTCCTACGAGCAGTACTTC.

The chain recombines TRBV14 with TRBJ2-3, with 10 bases aligning to TRBD1. The CDR3 has 19 amino acids. CDR1 SGHDN and CDR2 FVKESK come from the germline V gene. The V and J ends lost 1 base and 0 bases, in that order; junction bases with no gene match: 10. The CDR3 is CASSQGKWLGQGSTDTQYF. The CDR3 bases are TGTGCCAGCAGCCAAGGTAAGTGGTTGGGACAGGGGAGCACAGATACGCAGTATTTT.

This clone is a singleton in its sample. The rearrangement uses TRBV18 and TRBJ2-5; 9 positions match TRBD1. Germline V gives CDR1 KGHSH, CDR2 LQKENI. The ends lost 3 bases at V and 5 bases at J; junction bases unmatched: 7. CDR3 length equals 15 residues. The CDR3 sequence is CASSPRDTGGETQYF. The CDR3 bases are TGTGCCAGCTCACCCCGGGACACAGGGGGCGAGACCCAGTACTTC.